This T cell receptor beta chain is from a study of blood T cell repertoires in COVID-19 (dated by TCRdb to between 2020 and 2021). With respect to the entire study: The collaborator samples originated in the United States, Italy and Spain and spanned the acute and convalescent phases of COVID-19. The prospective study material was composed of cDNA or gDNA derived from T cells, B-cell-depleted T cells, or PBMCs. Subjects who had been exposed to COVID-19, were actively infected with it, or had recovered from it provided the deeply sampled blood TCRbeta repertoires that made up the dataset. The repertoires were made available in a free public database intended to serve as a resource for research on the immune response to SARS-CoV-2. The samples were drawn from the first 160 participants of the ongoing ImmuneRACE study and from 950 to 1,500 subjects provided by 6 global collaborators. Nearly every sample came with metadata listing a de-identified subject ID, COVID-19 status, age in years and sex. Where available, HLA class I and class II types were taken from metadata supplied by the sample provider and were not determined by assay-based typing. The investigation overall reported the following: How much clinical and demographic metadata was included differed by source and by participant, and the metadata was provided uncurated.

TCRbeta CDR3 regions were amplified from genomic DNA using the immunoSEQ Assay, a bias-controlled multiplex PCR. Under the source paper's analysis protocol: The number of nucleated cells in each sample was estimated by amplification of reference gene primers within the assay. Sequence reads were collapsed and filtered to measure the absolute abundance of every unique TCRbeta CDR3 rearrangement. For each sample, productive Simpson clonality was calculated as the square root of Simpson's diversity index over productive rearrangements. TCRdb carries this immuneACCESS record with in-frame sequences only. Its versions omit some clonotypes, under half of them owing to an unresolved V gene in the studies checked, with the rest unexplained. The V and J calls and clone size come from that table; D and trimming were worked out from the DNA. In this sample the table shows approximately 250,000 clones, 80% to 90% of which occur a single time. The top ten clonotypes cover around 2% of the sample.

As concerns this clone: This clone's antigen is unknown. No much larger clone is present one base from it, and per-base qualities are unavailable.

Looking up the germline V gene yields CDR1 LGHNA and CDR2 YNFKEQ. V sheds 3 bases and J sheds 11 bases, leaving 14 bases between their ends. Reading from cysteine to phenylalanine, the CDR3 counts 13 amino acids. Just CDR3 DNA is preserved here, 39 bases in frame from base 1. Samples from volunteer blood donors who had recovered from COVID-19 were contributed by a second Seattle source. The collaborating institutions used their own protocols to collect whole blood in K2EDTA tubes. For TCRbeta analysis, collaborator samples were shipped as frozen whole blood, as isolated PBMCs, or as DNA extracted from either sample type.

The chain is encoded by TRBV4-2 joined to TRBJ1-5; TRBD1 is perhaps the D gene, given 6 matching bases. The TCR was taken from a man aged 25 to 40 who had recovered from COVID-19. The sample comprised peripheral blood. The CDR3 region: CASSHPVGGAQHF. The nucleotides read TGTGCCAGCAGCCATCCAGTAGGGGGGGCCCAGCATTTT.